This TCR beta chain appears in the sequencing data of a study of T cells in tumors after PD-1 blockade. About the research overall: Either cemiplimab 350 mg every 2 weeks or pembrolizumab 200 mg every 3 weeks was given. Some patients also took daily vismodegib 150 mg during anti-PD-1 treatment. Findings and limits, study-wide: Some novel exhausted tumor clones appeared in pre-treatment blood, suggesting peripheral recruitment.

Details on this clone: Its antigen is currently unknown.

The assay was immunoSEQ multiplex PCR, and TCRdb's table has in-frame clones only and misses some. This sample has approximately 50,000 clones, with 79% found just once. CDR3 size: 15 residues. In germline, CDR1 is SGDLS, CDR2 YYNGEE. V lost 0 bases to trimming and J lost 4 bases; unmatched junction nucleotides: 1. Genomic DNA template from tumor biopsies or peripheral blood, roughly 616 ng to 6,500 ng input. The chain joins TRBV9 to TRBJ2-1; 10 bases are shared with TRBD2. The source is a human donor with advanced basal cell or squamous cell carcinoma (not recorded which). The material sequenced was PBMCs, taken before anti-PD-1 therapy. DNA of the CDR3: TGTGCCAGCAGCGTAGGGACTAGCGGTTACAATGAGCAGTTCTTC. Residues: CASSVGTSGYNEQFF. Based on the CDR3 plus reference TRBV9 and TRBJ2-1, the full variable domain is DSGVTQTPKHLITATGQRVTLRCSPRSGDLSVYWYQQSLDQGLQFLIQYYNGEERAKGNILERFSAQQFPDLHSELNLSSLELGDSALYFCASSVGTSGYNEQFFGPGTRLTVL.